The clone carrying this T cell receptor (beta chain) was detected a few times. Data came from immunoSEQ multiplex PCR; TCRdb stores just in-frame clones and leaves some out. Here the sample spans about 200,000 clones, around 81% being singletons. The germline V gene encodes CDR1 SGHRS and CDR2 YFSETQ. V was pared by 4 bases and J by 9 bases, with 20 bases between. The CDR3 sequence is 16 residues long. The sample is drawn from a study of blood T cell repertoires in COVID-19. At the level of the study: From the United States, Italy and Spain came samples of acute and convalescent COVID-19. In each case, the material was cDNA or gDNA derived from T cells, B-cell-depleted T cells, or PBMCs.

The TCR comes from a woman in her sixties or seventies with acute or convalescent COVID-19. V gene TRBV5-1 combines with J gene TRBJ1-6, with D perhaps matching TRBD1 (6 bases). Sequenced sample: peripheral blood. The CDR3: CASSTVGGASSSPLHF. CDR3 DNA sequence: TGCGCCAGCAGCACGGTAGGGGGGGCGAGTAGTTCACCCCTCCACTTT.